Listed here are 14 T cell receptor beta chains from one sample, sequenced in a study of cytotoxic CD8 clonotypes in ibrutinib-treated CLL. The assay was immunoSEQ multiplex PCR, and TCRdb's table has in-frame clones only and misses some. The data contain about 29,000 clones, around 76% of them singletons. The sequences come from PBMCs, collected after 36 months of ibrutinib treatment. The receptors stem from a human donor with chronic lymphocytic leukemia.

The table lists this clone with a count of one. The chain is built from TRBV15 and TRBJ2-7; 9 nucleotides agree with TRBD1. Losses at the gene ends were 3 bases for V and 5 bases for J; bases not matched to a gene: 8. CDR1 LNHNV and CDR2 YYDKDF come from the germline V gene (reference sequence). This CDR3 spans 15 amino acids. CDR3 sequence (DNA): TGTGCCACCAGCAGTTATCGGACAGGGGACCACGAGCAGTACTTC. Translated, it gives CATSSYRTGDHEQYF. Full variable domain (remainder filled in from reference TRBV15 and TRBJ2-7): DAMVIQNPRYQVTQFGKPVTLSCSQTLNHNVMYWYQQKSSQAPKLLFHYYDKDFNNEADTPDNFQSRRPNTSFCFLDIRSPGLGDTAMYLCATSSYRTGDHEQYFGPGTRLTVT.

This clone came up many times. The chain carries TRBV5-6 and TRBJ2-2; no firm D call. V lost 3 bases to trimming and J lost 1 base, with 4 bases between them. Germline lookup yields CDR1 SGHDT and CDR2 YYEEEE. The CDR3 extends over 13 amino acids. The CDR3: CASSSGNTGELFF. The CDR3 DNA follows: TGTGCCAGCAGCTCCGGGAACACCGGGGAGCTGTTTTTT. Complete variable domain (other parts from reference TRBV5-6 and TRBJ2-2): DAGVTQSPTHLIKTRGQQVTLRCSPKSGHDTVSWYQQALGQGPQFIFQYYEEEERQRGNFPDRFSGHQFPNYSSELNVNALLLGDSALYLCASSSGNTGELFFGEGSRLTVL.

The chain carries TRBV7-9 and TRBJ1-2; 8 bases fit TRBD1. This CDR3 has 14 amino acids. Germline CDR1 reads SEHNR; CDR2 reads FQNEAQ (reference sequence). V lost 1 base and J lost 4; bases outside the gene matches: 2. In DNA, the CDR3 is TGTGCCAGCAGCTTAGGGACAGGGCCCTATGGCTACACCTTC. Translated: CASSLGTGPYGYTF.

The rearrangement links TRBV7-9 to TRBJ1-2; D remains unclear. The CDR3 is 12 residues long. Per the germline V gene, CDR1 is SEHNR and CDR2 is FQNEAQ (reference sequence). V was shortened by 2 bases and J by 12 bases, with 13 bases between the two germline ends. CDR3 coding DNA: TGTGCCAGCAGCTTAAGCCCAGAGGTAGACACCTTC. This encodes CASSLSPEVDTF.

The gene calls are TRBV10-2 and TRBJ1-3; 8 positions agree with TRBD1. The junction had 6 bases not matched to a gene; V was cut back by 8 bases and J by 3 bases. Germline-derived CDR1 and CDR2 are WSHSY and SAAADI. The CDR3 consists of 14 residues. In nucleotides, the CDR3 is TGCGCCAGCTCGCAAACAGGGGGTGGAAACACCATATATTTT. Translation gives CASSQTGGGNTIYF.

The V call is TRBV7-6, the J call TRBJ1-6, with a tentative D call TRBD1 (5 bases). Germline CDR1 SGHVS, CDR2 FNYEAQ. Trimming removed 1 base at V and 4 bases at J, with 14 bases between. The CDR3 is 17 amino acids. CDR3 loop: CASSLGTLEAYNSPLHF. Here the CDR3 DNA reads TGTGCCAGCAGCTTAGGGACACTTGAGGCGTATAATTCACCCCTCCACTTT.

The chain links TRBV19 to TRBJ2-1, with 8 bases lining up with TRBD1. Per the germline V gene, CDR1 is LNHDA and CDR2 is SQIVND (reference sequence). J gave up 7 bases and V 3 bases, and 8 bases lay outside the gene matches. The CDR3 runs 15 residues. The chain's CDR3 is CASSIYSTGGNEQFF. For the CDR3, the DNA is TGTGCCAGTAGTATTTATAGCACAGGGGGGAATGAGCAGTTCTTC.

The CDR3 nucleotides read TGCGCCAGCTATCCGGGACAGGGGGTACACGAGCAGTACTTC. Translated: CASYPGQGVHEQYF. The rearrangement uses TRBV5-1 and TRBJ2-7, with 11 bases fitting TRBD1. Germline trimming cut 7 bases from V and 5 bases from J; bases unmatched to any gene: 8. Germline values: CDR1 SGHRS, CDR2 YFSETQ. The CDR3 is 14 residues long.

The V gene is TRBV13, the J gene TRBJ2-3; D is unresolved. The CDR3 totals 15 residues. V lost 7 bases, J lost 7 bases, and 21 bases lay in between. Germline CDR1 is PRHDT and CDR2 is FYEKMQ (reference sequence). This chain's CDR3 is CASTTPDSGRHTQYF. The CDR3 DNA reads TGTGCCAGCACAACGCCCGACTCCGGGCGGCATACGCAGTATTTT.

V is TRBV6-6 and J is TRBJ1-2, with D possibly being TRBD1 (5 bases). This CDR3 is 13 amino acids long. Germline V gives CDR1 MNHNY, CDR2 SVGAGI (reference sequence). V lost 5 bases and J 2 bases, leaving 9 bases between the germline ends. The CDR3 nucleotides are TGTGCCAGCAGTCGGACAACCAACTATGGCTACACCTTC. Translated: CASSRTTNYGYTF.

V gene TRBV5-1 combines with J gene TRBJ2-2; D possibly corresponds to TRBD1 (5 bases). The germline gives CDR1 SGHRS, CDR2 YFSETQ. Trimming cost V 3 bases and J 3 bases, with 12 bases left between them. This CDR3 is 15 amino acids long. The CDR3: CASSSRVGDTGELFF. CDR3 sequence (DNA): TGCGCCAGCAGCTCCCGGGTAGGGGACACCGGGGAGCTGTTTTTT.

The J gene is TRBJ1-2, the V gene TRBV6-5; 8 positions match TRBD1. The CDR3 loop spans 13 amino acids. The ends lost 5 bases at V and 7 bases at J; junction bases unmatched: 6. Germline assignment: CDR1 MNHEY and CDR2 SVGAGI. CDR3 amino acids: CASSPRQGFGYTF. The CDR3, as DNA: TGTGCCAGCAGTCCGAGACAGGGGTTTGGCTACACCTTC.

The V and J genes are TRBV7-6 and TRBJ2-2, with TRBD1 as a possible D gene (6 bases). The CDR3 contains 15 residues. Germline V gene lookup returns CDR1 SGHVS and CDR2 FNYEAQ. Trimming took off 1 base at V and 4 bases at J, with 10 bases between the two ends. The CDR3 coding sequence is TGTGCCAGCAGCTTAGAAGGACAGTCCACCGGGGAGCTGTTTTTT. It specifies CASSLEGQSTGELFF. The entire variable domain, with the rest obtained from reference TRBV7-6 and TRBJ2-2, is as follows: GAGVSQSPRYKVTKRGQDVALRCDPISGHVSLYWYRQALGQGPEFLTYFNYEAQQDKSGLPNDRFSAERPEGSISTLTIQRTEQRDSAMYRCASSLEGQSTGELFFGEGSRLTVL.

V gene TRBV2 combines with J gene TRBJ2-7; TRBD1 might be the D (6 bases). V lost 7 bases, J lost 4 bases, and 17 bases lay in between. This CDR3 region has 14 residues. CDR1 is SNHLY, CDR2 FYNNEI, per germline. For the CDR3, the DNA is TGTGCCAGCACCCGGACAGTGGCTGGATACGAGCAGTACTTC. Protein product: CASTRTVAGYEQYF. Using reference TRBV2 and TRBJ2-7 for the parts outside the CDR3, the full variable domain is EPEVTQTPSHQVTQMGQEVILRCVPISNHLYFYWYRQILGQKVEFLVSFYNNEISEKSEIFDDQFSVERPDGSNFTLKIRSTKLEDSAMYFCASTRTVAGYEQYFGPGTRLTVT.